This T cell receptor beta chain was sequenced for a study of Graves' ophthalmopathy and Graves' hyperthyroidism. About the research overall: Researchers obtained peripheral blood at initial diagnosis, before any treatment had begun.

This clonotype appeared many times. With 1 base clipped from V and 4 bases from J, the junction kept 7 bases outside the gene matches. Per the germline V gene, CDR1 is MGHDK and CDR2 is SYGVNS. The CDR3 consists of 15 residues. RNA transcripts yielded amplified TCR beta CDR3 regions. Second-round multiplex PCR followed a first-round RT-PCR using HTBI primers. TCRdb used MiXCR to reprocess the multiplex PCR reads, holding one entry per CDR3 protein. Among some 390,000 distinct CDR3 sequences listed, 18% were seen once. Sample: peripheral blood. The receptor's source is a woman aged 18-30 years with Graves' ophthalmopathy. The chain joins TRBV25-1 to TRBJ2-7; 7 bases map to TRBD2. This CDR3 is CASSESRTRPYEQYF. CDR3 sequence (DNA): TGTGCCAGCAGTGAATCCAGGACTAGACCTTACGAGCAGTACTTC.